This T cell receptor (beta chain) was observed in a study of cytomegalovirus exposure and HLA in healthy donors. CDR3 length: 14 amino acids. The germline CDR1 and CDR2 sequences are MNHEY and SVGAGI. V lost 5 bases to trimming and J lost 2 bases, with 10 bases between them. This clone was counted between two and nine times. What it binds is not known. Primers: 60 Vbeta forward and 13 Jbeta reverse. Clones were read by immunoSEQ multiplex PCR, and TCRdb kept only the in-frame ones, dropping some. Among about 120,000 clones listed, roughly a sixth were seen once. Study-wide results and limits: Reports credit the classifier with highly specific, highly sensitive diagnosis of cytomegalovirus status.

The sample consisted of PBMCs. The chain carries TRBV6-5 and TRBJ2-4; tentative D call: TRBD1 (6 bases). The clonotype originates from a female donor in good health and CMV-seropositive. The CDR3 nucleotides read TGTGCCAGCAGTCAGGACAGTACCAAAAACATTCAGTACTTC. Its translation is CASSQDSTKNIQYF.